This TCR beta chain emerged from a study of siplizumab effects on memory and regulatory T cells. Study results and caveats: For siplizumab cultures, the suppressive function of their proliferating Tregs was not confirmed. In roughly 80-95% of proliferating CD4+ or CD8+ clones, a naive or memory phenotype could not be assigned. There appeared to be greater diversity in naive T cells than in memory cells, and naive T cells seemed major contributors to the alloresponse.

Assays examined roughly 100,000 TCR templates per sample. Data came from immunoSEQ multiplex PCR; TCRdb stores just in-frame clones and leaves some out. The sample shows some 110,000 clones, 93% of them seen only once. With respect to this clone: The target antigen is unknown.

Trimming pared 0 bases from V and 8 bases from J, leaving 15 bases between. The CDR3 is made up of 15 amino acids. From germline, CDR1 is SGHNT and CDR2 YENEEA. Source material: Tregs sorted from blood. The receptor was isolated from a human donor in good health. The V and J genes are TRBV11-3 and TRBJ2-3; unclear D gene. In nucleotides, the CDR3 is TGTGCCAGCAGCTTAGAAGGATTCACGAAACCTACGCAGTATTTT. Encoded protein: CASSLEGFTKPTQYF.